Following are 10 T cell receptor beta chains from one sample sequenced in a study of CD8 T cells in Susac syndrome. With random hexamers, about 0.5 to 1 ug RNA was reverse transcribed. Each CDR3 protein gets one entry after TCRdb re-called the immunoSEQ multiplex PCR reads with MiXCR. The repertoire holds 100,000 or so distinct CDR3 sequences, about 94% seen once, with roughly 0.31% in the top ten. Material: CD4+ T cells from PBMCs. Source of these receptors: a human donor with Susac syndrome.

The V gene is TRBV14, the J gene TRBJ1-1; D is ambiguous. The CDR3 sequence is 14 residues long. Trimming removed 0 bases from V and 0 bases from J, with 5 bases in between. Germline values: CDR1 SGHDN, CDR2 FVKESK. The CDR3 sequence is CASSQETMNTEAFF. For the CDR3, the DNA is TGTGCCAGCAGCCAAGAGACCATGAACACTGAAGCTTTCTTT.

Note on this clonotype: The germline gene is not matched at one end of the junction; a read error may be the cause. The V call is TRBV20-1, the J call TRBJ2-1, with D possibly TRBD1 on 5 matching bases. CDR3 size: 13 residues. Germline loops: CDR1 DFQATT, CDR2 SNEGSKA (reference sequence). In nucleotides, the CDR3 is TGCAGTGCTGGAGAGACAGCCTACAATGAGCAGTTCTTC. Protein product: CSAGETAYNEQFF.

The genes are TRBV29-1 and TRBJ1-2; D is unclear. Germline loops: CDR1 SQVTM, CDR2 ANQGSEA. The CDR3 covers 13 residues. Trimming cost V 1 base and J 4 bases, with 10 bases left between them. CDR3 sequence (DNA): TGCAGCGTTGAAGGGGGTACGTTCTATGGCTACACCTTC. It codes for CSVEGGTFYGYTF.

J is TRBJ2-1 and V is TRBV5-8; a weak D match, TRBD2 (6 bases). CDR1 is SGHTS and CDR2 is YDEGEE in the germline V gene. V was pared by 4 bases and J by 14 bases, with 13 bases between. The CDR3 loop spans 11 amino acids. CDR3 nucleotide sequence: TGTGCCAGCAGCGTACGACTAGAGAAGTTCTTC. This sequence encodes CASSVRLEKFF.

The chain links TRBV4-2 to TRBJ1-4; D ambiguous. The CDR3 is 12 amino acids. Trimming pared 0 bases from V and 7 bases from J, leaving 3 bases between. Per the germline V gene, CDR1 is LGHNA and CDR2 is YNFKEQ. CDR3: CASSQDSEKLFF. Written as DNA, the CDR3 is TGTGCCAGCAGCCAAGACAGTGAAAAACTGTTTTTT.

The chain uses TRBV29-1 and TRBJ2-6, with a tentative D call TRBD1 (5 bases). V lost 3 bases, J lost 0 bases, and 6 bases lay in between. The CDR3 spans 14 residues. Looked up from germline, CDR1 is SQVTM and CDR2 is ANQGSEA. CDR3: CSVDRGSGANVLTF. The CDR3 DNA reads TGCAGCGTTGATAGGGGCTCTGGGGCCAACGTCCTGACTTTC. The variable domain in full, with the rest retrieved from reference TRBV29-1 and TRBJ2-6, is SAVISQKPSRDICQRGTSLTIQCQVDSQVTMMFWYRQQPGQSLTLIATANQGSEATYESGFVIDKFPISRPNLTFSTLTVSNMSPEDSSIYLCSVDRGSGANVLTFGAGSRLTVL.

The CDR3 nucleotides read TGTGCCAGCAGCTCCGGCAGGGGGTGGACTAGCGGGGGGGAGAATGAGCAGTTCTTC. Translation: CASSSGRGWTSGGENEQFF. V and J are TRBV11-3 and TRBJ2-1; 15 nucleotides line up with TRBD2. The germline V gene has CDR1 SGHNT and CDR2 YENEEA. V lost 4 bases to trimming and J lost 7 bases; unmatched junction nucleotides: 14. The CDR3 is 19 amino acids. The whole variable domain, filled in from reference TRBV11-3 and TRBJ2-1, reads EAGVVQSPRYKIIEKKQPVAFWCNPISGHNTLYWYLQNLGQGPELLIRYENEEAVDDSQLPKDRFSAERLKGVDSTLKIQPAELGDSAVYLCASSSGRGWTSGGENEQFFGPGTRLTVL.

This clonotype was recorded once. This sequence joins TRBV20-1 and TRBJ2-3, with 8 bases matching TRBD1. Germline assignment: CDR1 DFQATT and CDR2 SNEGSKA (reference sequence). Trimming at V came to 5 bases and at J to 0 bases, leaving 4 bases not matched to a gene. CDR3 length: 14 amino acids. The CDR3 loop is CSAEDRVSTDTQYF. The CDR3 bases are TGCAGTGCTGAGGACAGGGTGAGCACAGATACGCAGTATTTT.

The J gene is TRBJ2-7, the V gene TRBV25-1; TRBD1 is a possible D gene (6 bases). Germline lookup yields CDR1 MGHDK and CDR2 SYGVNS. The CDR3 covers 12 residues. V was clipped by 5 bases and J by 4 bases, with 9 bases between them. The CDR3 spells CASSKGQYEQYF. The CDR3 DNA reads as TGTGCCAGCAGTAAAGGACAGTACGAGCAGTACTTC.

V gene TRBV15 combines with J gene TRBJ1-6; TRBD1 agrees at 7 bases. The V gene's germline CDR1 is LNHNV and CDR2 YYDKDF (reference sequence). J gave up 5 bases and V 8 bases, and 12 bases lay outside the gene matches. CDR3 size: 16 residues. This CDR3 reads CATWGWPDRDNSPLHF. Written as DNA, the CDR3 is TGTGCCACCTGGGGGTGGCCCGACAGGGATAATTCACCCCTCCACTTT.